The 29 T cell receptor beta chains below come from one sample, sequenced in a study of blood T cell repertoires in COVID-19. Some clones are missing from TCRdb's copy, which holds only in-frame ones; the method was immunoSEQ multiplex PCR. Among 250,000 or so clones listed, roughly nine tenths were seen once. The specimen was peripheral blood. Receptor source: a man in his fifties or sixties with acute or convalescent COVID-19.

This chain joins TRBV7-2 and TRBJ2-4, with D tentatively TRBD2 (6 bases). The CDR3 loop spans 15 amino acids. V was shortened by 3 bases and J by 3 bases, with 12 bases between the two germline ends. Germline CDR1 reads SGHTA; CDR2 reads FQGNSA. For the CDR3, the DNA is TGTGCCAGCAGCTTCCTGGGGGGTAGCAAAAACATTCAGTACTTC. Translated: CASSFLGGSKNIQYF.

The chain employs TRBV28 and TRBJ2-5; possible D gene TRBD2, 6 bases. The CDR3 length is 15 residues. CDR1 MDHEN and CDR2 SYDVKM come from the germline V gene. Trimming took off 7 bases at V and 5 bases at J, with 20 bases between the two ends. CDR3 sequence: CASTPAWGVGETQYF. The CDR3 DNA follows: TGTGCCAGCACCCCCGCGTGGGGGGTCGGTGAGACCCAGTACTTC.

The chain is built from TRBV30 and TRBJ1-1, with D uncertain. V was shortened by 3 bases and J by 2 bases, with 13 bases between the two germline ends. CDR3 length equals 14 residues. Germline V gene data show CDR1 as GTSNPN and CDR2 as SVGIG (reference sequence). DNA for the CDR3: TGTGCCTGGAGGAATAGCGGGGTAAACACTGAAGCTTTCTTT. It is translated as CAWRNSGVNTEAFF.

The V and J genes are TRBV19 and TRBJ1-4; perhaps TRBD1 as D (5 bases). The germline gives CDR1 LNHDA, CDR2 SQIVND (reference sequence). V was pared by 5 bases and J by 5 bases, with 18 bases between. The CDR3 totals 16 residues. The CDR3 loop reads CASSRTRQPQNEKLFF. The CDR3 nucleotides read TGTGCCAGTAGTCGAACTCGACAGCCTCAAAATGAAAAACTGTTTTTT.

The J gene is TRBJ2-5, the V gene TRBV6-5; TRBD1 is a possible D gene (6 bases). The V gene's germline CDR1 is MNHEY and CDR2 SVGAGI. V was trimmed by 3 bases and J by 1 base, leaving 9 bases between them. This CDR3 has 14 amino acids. CDR3 protein: CASSYQGFQETQYF. CDR3 bases: TGTGCCAGCAGTTATCAGGGGTTCCAAGAGACCCAGTACTTC.

The V and J genes are TRBV27 and TRBJ2-5; 10 nucleotides agree with TRBD2. CDR3 length equals 16 residues. Unmatched junction bases numbered 5, after V lost 3 bases and J lost 1 base. Germline CDR1 and CDR2: MNHEY and SMNVEV (reference sequence). The CDR3 DNA follows: TGTGCCAGCAGTTTTATAGCGGGAGGCCGCCAAGAGACCCAGTACTTC. Its translation is CASSFIAGGRQETQYF.

The rearrangement links TRBV11-2 to TRBJ1-3; D is unresolved. V lost 1 base and J lost 0, with 4 bases in between. This CDR3 contains 14 residues. The V gene's germline CDR1 is SGHAT and CDR2 FQNNGV. DNA for the CDR3: TGTGCCAGCAGCTTAGTAGTCTCTGGAAACACCATATATTTT. Its translation is CASSLVVSGNTIYF.

The chain links TRBV6-6 to TRBJ1-6, with 8 bases that match TRBD1. V lost 2 bases to trimming and J lost 13 bases; unmatched junction nucleotides: 10. The CDR3 is 15 amino acids. Germline-derived CDR1 and CDR2 are MNHNY and SVGAGI (reference sequence). The CDR3 nucleotides are TGTGCCAGCAGTTACGATGGACAGGGTCAAGCGCCCCTCCACTTT. It specifies CASSYDGQGQAPLHF.

This sequence joins TRBV4-2 and TRBJ1-5, with unresolved D. The germline gives CDR1 LGHNA, CDR2 YNFKEQ. CDR3 size: 15 residues. Trimming left V 1 base short and J 6 bases short, with 13 bases between. The CDR3 protein is CASSQADRAGQPQHF. In DNA form, the CDR3 reads TGTGCCAGCAGCCAAGCCGATCGGGCGGGTCAGCCCCAGCATTTT.

This clone turned up a few times. V usage is TRBV6-2 or TRBV6-3 and J usage is TRBJ1-1, with D maybe TRBD1 (5 bases). The V and J ends lost 2 bases and 4 bases respectively, with 20 bases between them. Germline V lookup: CDR1 MNHEY, CDR2 SVGEGT. CDR3 size: 17 residues. CDR3 in DNA: TGTGCCAGCAGTTACCCCACTCTATCGACAGAGAGCACTGAAGCTTTCTTT. Its translation is CASSYPTLSTESTEAFF.

This clone was seen only once. The rearrangement uses TRBV10-3 and TRBJ1-4; 7 nucleotides match TRBD1. Germline-derived CDR1 and CDR2 are ENHRY and SYGVKD. After removal of 0 bases from V and 4 bases from J, the junction contained 11 bases not matched to a gene. CDR3 length: 18 residues. The CDR3 here is CAISESPISRGDNEKLFF. CDR3 DNA: TGTGCCATCAGTGAGTCACCCATTAGCAGGGGGGATAATGAAAAACTGTTTTTT.

J is TRBJ2-3 and V is TRBV19, with 8 bases lining up with TRBD2. Germline assignment: CDR1 LNHDA and CDR2 SQIVND (reference sequence). The length of the CDR3 is 14 residues. V lost 6 bases, J lost 5 bases, and 7 bases stayed unmatched. CDR3 loop: CASREREWVDTQYF. The CDR3 DNA reads as TGTGCCAGTAGGGAGCGGGAGTGGGTAGATACGCAGTATTTT.

The rearrangement links TRBV11-3 to TRBJ1-6, with no clear D. From germline, CDR1 is SGHNT and CDR2 YENEEA. The V end lost 5 bases, the J end lost 4 bases, and 12 bases lay between the germline ends. The CDR3 sequence is 15 residues long. The CDR3 bases are TGTGCCAGCAGCGGGAGGACCGCGTATAATTCACCCCTCCACTTT. It specifies CASSGRTAYNSPLHF. The whole variable domain, filled in from reference TRBV11-3 and TRBJ1-6, reads EAGVVQSPRYKIIEKKQPVAFWCNPISGHNTLYWYLQNLGQGPELLIRYENEEAVDDSQLPKDRFSAERLKGVDSTLKIQPAELGDSAVYLCASSGRTAYNSPLHFGNGTRLTVT.

This clone came up once. This chain joins TRBV2 and TRBJ1-3; D is unresolved. CDR3 length: 14 amino acids. Germline V lookup: CDR1 SNHLY, CDR2 FYNNEI. Trimming took 6 bases from V and 5 from J, leaving 14 bases between them. The CDR3 loop reads CASRPVFIRNTIYF. The DNA for the CDR3 is TGTGCCAGCAGGCCAGTATTCATCCGAAACACCATATATTTT. Supplemented by reference TRBV2 and TRBJ1-3, the full variable domain reads EPEVTQTPSHQVTQMGQEVILRCVPISNHLYFYWYRQILGQKVEFLVSFYNNEISEKSEIFDDQFSVERPDGSNFTLKIRSTKLEDSAMYFCASRPVFIRNTIYFGEGSWLTVV.

This chain joins TRBV7-9 and TRBJ1-4; 9 bases match TRBD1. This CDR3 region has 15 residues. With V trimmed by 5 bases and J by 2 bases, 3 bases remained unmatched. Per germline, CDR1 SEHNR and CDR2 FQNEAQ (reference sequence). DNA of the CDR3: TGTGCCAGCAGCCTTACAGGGGGCACTAATGAAAAACTGTTTTTT. Its protein product is CASSLTGGTNEKLFF.

The rearrangement links TRBV19 to TRBJ2-1; tentatively, D is TRBD2 (6 bases). This CDR3 comprises 15 residues. Per germline, CDR1 LNHDA and CDR2 SQIVND (reference sequence). V was shortened by 3 bases and J by 6 bases, with 15 bases between the two germline ends. DNA of the CDR3: TGTGCCAGTAGTATCGGGAGCATCTCGGGCAATGAGCAGTTCTTC. Amino acids: CASSIGSISGNEQFF.

This clone was seen a single time. The genes are TRBV28 and TRBJ2-3; 13 bases are a match to TRBD2. From germline, CDR1 is MDHEN and CDR2 SYDVKM. This CDR3 is 16 amino acids long. V lost 5 bases to trimming and J lost 6 bases; unmatched junction nucleotides: 8. CDR3 nucleotides: TGTGCCAGCAGTGCCGGACTAGCGGGAGTCTCGGATACGCAGTATTTT. It specifies CASSAGLAGVSDTQYF.

The V call is TRBV27, the J call TRBJ1-3; a weak D match, TRBD1 (6 bases). This CDR3 is built from 15 residues. Germline V gene data show CDR1 as MNHEY and CDR2 as SMNVEV (reference sequence). Between the trimmed V and J ends, which lost 2 bases and 2 bases, there was a span of 10 bases. The CDR3 spells CASSLTGPAGNTIYF. CDR3 in DNA: TGTGCCAGCAGTTTAACAGGGCCCGCTGGAAACACCATATATTTT.

The chain links TRBV10-3 to TRBJ2-7; 10 bases agree with TRBD1. The CDR3 runs to 16 residues. Trimming cost V 10 bases and J 7 bases; bases outside gene matches: 19. Germline-derived CDR1 and CDR2 are ENHRY and SYGVKD. As DNA, the CDR3 is TGTGCCACAATGGAATCAATGACAGGGGGCTTTGAAGAGCAGTACTTC. Protein sequence: CATMESMTGGFEEQYF.

The chain carries TRBV29-1 and TRBJ1-1, with 9 bases aligning to TRBD1. The trim removed 7 bases at V and 1 base at J, leaving 10 bases unmatched. This CDR3 is 15 amino acids long. In germline, CDR1 is SQVTM, CDR2 ANQGSEA. The CDR3 DNA reads as TGCAGCGCAAAGACAGGGGGTGGAGGGAACACTGAAGCTTTCTTT. Translating gives CSAKTGGGGNTEAFF.

A remark on this clone: Sequence at one end of the junction differs from germline and may be a read error. The V and J genes are TRBV19 and TRBJ2-3; TRBD2 matches at 12 bases. Looked up from germline, CDR1 is LNHDA and CDR2 is SQIVND (reference sequence). This CDR3 is 16 amino acids long. The CDR3 DNA follows: TGTGCCAGTAGGATAGGGACTAGCGGGCGCACAGATACGCAGTATTTT. It is translated as CASRIGTSGRTDTQYF.

The V gene is TRBV19, the J gene TRBJ2-7, with 7 bases matching TRBD2. Germline CDR1 reads LNHDA; CDR2 reads SQIVND (reference sequence). This CDR3 spans 15 amino acids. With 5 bases clipped from V and 3 bases from J, the junction kept 10 bases outside the gene matches. The chain's CDR3 is CASSSGHSGGYEQYF. The CDR3 DNA reads as TGTGCCAGTAGTTCCGGCCACTCGGGAGGCTACGAGCAGTACTTC.

This sequence joins TRBV14 and TRBJ2-5; the match to TRBD2 covers 8 bases. The V gene's germline CDR1 is SGHDN and CDR2 FVKESK. The V and J ends lost 2 bases and 1 base, in that order; junction bases with no gene match: 3. The CDR3 is 15 residues long. The CDR3 spells CASSQRLASQETQYF. For the CDR3, the DNA is TGTGCCAGCAGCCAAAGACTAGCGAGCCAAGAGACCCAGTACTTC.

The rearrangement links TRBV4-2 to TRBJ1-1; possibly TRBD1 for D (5 bases). The V gene's germline CDR1 is LGHNA and CDR2 YNFKEQ. V was cut by 1 base and J by 0 bases, with 15 bases left in between. The CDR3 loop spans 17 amino acids. This CDR3 reads CASSQVFTGGLNTEAFF. The DNA of the CDR3 is TGTGCCAGCAGCCAAGTTTTCACGGGGGGATTGAACACTGAAGCTTTCTTT.

This chain connects TRBV19 to TRBJ1-5; perhaps TRBD1 as D (6 bases). This CDR3 comprises 14 residues. Per the germline V gene, CDR1 is LNHDA and CDR2 is SQIVND (reference sequence). V gave up 10 bases and J gave up 5 bases, with 18 bases separating them. The CDR3 loop is CAISSGRGYQPQHF. In DNA form, the CDR3 reads TGTGCCATCTCCTCGGGCAGGGGCTATCAGCCCCAGCATTTT.

The chain recombines TRBV21-1 with TRBJ2-2; the table calls TRBD2, which could not be checked here. TRBV21-1 is classified as a pseudogene. CDR3 length: 16 amino acids. The CDR3 here is CASSKCGGANTGELFF. The CDR3 coding sequence is TGTGCCAGCAGCAAATGCGGGGGAGCGAACACCGGGGAGCTGTTTTTT.

The chain carries TRBV11-3 and TRBJ2-7; 7 bases match TRBD1. The CDR3 contains 14 residues. Trimming at V came to 2 bases and at J to 5 bases, leaving 6 bases not matched to a gene. From germline, CDR1 is SGHNT and CDR2 YENEEA. This chain's CDR3 is CASSLRGGPHEQYF. The CDR3 nucleotides read TGTGCCAGCAGCTTACGAGGGGGCCCCCACGAGCAGTACTTC.

The rearrangement links TRBV19 to TRBJ2-7, with D possibly matching TRBD2 (6 bases). Germline loops: CDR1 LNHDA, CDR2 SQIVND (reference sequence). This CDR3 region has 17 residues. V gave up 3 bases and J gave up 3 bases, with 21 bases separating them. Here the CDR3 DNA reads TGTGCCAGTAGTATTGGCGGGGAAAGAGGTAGGGGCTACGAGCAGTACTTC. This codes for CASSIGGERGRGYEQYF. The full variable domain, its missing parts supplied by reference TRBV19 and TRBJ2-7, is DGGITQSPKYLFRKEGQNVTLSCEQNLNHDAMYWYRQDPGQGLRLIYYSQIVNDFQKGDIAEGYSVSREKKESFPLTVTSAQKNPTAFYLCASSIGGERGRGYEQYFGPGTRLTVT.

The rearrangement uses TRBV5-6 and TRBJ1-2; 8 nucleotides agree with TRBD1. Germline-derived CDR1 and CDR2 are SGHDT and YYEEEE. The CDR3 totals 15 residues. V trimming: 3 bases; J trimming: 4 bases; junction bases outside the gene matches: 8. The CDR3 sequence is CASSSQGDRTYGYTF. In DNA, the CDR3 is TGTGCCAGCAGCTCCCAAGGGGACAGGACCTATGGCTACACCTTC.